This TCR beta chain was profiled in a study of cytomegalovirus exposure and HLA in healthy donors. J was trimmed by 5 bases and V by 3 bases; bases with no gene match: 10. This CDR3 comprises 15 residues. CDR1 is SGDLS, CDR2 YYNGEE, per germline. PCR amplification relied on 60 Vbeta primers (plus 13 Jbeta primers). The assay was immunoSEQ multiplex PCR, and TCRdb's table has in-frame clones only and misses some. Here the sample spans 80,000 to 100,000 clones, approximately 83% being singletons. This sequence was found in a female donor in good health and CMV-seropositive. The specimen was PBMCs. The V and J genes are TRBV9 and TRBJ1-1; 7 bases map to TRBD1. For the CDR3, the DNA is TGTGCCAGCAGCGCGACAACAGGGGCAGGGACTGAAGCTTTCTTT. It is translated as CASSATTGAGTEAFF.